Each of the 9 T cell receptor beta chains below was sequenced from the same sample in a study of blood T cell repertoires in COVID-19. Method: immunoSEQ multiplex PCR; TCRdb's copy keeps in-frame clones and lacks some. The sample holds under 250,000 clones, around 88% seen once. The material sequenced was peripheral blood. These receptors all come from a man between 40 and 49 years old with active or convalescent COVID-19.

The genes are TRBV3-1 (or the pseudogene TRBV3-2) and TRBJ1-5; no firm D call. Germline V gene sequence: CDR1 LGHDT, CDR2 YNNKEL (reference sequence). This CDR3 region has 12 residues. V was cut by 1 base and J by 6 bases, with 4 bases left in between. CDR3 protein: CASSQGSQPQHF. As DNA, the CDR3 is TGTGCCAGCAGCCAAGGGAGTCAGCCCCAGCATTTT.

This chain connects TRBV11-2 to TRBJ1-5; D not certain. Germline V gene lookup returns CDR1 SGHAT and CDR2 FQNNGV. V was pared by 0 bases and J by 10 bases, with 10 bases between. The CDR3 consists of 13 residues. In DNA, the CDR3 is TGTGCCAGCAGCTTAGATCGGGGAAGCCCCCAGCATTTT. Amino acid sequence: CASSLDRGSPQHF.

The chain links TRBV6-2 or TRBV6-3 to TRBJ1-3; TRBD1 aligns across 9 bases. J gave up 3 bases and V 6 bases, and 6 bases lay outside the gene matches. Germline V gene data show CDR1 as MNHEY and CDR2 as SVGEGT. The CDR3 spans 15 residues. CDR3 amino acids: CASSPWDRVGNTIYF. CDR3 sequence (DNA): TGTGCCAGCAGCCCTTGGGACAGGGTTGGAAACACCATATATTTT.

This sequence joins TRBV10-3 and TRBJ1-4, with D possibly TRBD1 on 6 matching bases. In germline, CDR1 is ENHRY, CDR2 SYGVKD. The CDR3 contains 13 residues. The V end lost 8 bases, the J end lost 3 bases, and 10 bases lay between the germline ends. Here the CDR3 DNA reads TGTGCCATCCAGGACAGCCCTAATGAAAAACTGTTTTTT. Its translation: CAIQDSPNEKLFF.

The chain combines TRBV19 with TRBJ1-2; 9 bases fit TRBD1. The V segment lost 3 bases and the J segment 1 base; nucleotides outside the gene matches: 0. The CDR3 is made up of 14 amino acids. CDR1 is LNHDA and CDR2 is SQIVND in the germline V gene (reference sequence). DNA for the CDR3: TGTGCCAGTAGTATGGGACAGGGTAACTATGGCTACACCTTC. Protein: CASSMGQGNYGYTF.

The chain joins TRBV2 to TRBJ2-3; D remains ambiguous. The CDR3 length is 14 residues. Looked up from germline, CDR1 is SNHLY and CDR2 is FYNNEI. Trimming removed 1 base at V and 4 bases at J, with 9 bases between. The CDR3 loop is CASSEGARADTQYF. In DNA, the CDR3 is TGTGCCAGCAGTGAAGGGGCCAGAGCAGATACGCAGTATTTT. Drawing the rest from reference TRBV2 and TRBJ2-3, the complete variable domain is EPEVTQTPSHQVTQMGQEVILRCVPISNHLYFYWYRQILGQKVEFLVSFYNNEISEKSEIFDDQFSVERPDGSNFTLKIRSTKLEDSAMYFCASSEGARADTQYFGPGTRLTVL.

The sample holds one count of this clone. CDR3 nucleotides: TGTGCCACCAGTGATTCAGGGCAGGGGATTCAGTACTTC. Translation gives CATSDSGQGIQYF. The chain joins TRBV24-1 to TRBJ2-4; D is perhaps TRBD1 (6 bases). In germline, CDR1 is KGHDR, CDR2 SFDVKD. Trimming took off 2 bases at V and 10 bases at J, with 11 bases between the two ends. The CDR3 is made up of 13 amino acids.

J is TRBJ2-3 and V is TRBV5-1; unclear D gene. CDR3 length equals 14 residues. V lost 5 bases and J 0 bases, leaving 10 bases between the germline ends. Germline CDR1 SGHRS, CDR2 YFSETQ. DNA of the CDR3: TGCGCCAGCAGTTTCTCTGAGAGCACAGATACGCAGTATTTT. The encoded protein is CASSFSESTDTQYF.

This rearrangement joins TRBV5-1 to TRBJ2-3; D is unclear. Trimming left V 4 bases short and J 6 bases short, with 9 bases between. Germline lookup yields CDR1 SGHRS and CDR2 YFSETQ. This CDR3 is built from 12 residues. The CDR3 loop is CASSPDWDTQYF. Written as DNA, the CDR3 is TGCGCCAGCAGCCCCGACTGGGATACGCAGTATTTT. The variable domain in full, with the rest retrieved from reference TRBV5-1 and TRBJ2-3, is KAGVTQTPRYLIKTRGQQVTLSCSPISGHRSVSWYQQTPGQGLQFLFEYFSETQRNKGNFPGRFSGRQFSNSRSEMNVSTLELGDSALYLCASSPDWDTQYFGPGTRLTVL.